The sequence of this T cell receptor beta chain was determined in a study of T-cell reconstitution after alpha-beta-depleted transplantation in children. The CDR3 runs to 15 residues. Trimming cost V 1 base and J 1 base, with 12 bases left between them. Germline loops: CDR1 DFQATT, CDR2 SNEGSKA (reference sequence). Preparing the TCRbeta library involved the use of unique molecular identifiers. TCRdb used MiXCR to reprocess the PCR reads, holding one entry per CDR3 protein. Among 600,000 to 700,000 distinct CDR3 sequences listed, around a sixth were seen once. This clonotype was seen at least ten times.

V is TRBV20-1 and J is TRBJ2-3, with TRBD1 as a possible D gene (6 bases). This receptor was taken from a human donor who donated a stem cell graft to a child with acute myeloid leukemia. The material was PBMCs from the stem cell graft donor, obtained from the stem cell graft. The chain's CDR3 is CSARGARGRTDTQYF. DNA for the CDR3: TGCAGTGCTAGAGGCGCCAGGGGACGCACAGATACGCAGTATTTT.